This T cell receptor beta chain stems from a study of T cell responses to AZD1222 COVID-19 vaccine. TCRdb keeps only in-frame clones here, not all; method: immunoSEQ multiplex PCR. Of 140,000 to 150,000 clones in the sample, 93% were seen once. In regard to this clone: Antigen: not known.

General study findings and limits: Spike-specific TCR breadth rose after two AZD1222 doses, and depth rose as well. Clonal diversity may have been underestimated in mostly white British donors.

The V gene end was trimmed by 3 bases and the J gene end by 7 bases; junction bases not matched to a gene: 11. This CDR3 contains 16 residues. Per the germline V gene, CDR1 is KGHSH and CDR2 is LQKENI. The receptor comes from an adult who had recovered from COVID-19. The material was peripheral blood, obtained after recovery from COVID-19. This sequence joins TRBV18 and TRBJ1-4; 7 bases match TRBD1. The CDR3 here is CASSPPGTEGGEKLFF. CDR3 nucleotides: TGTGCCAGCTCACCCCCGGGGACAGAGGGTGGTGAAAAACTGTTTTTT.